This entry concerns a single TCR beta chain. As yet, its antigen is unknown. About 9.6 milliliters of peripheral blood were drawn from each donor into EDTA-treated tubes. No fewer than 6 micrograms of total RNA were isolated from every sample. This entry belongs to a study of blood T cells in healthy people across ages. Study findings and constraints: Unknown donor CMV status possibly confounded expanded clonotype changes. Diversity was higher, and naive CD4+ cells more numerous, in long-lived donors than in aged donors.

V was pared by 3 bases and J by 1 base, with 13 bases between. This CDR3 comprises 16 residues. CDR1 is MDHEN and CDR2 is SYDVKM in the germline V gene. The use of a sample-barcoded 5' primer and a J-beta primer mix characterized a second PCR of about 7 to 12 cycles. In TCRdb, the 5' RACE reads were re-called with MiXCR into one record per CDR3 protein. Of around 400,000 distinct CDR3 sequences listed, 45% to 60% are singletons. The chain has TRBV28 and TRBJ2-1, with D maybe TRBD1 (6 bases). The sample consisted of blood. This receptor was taken from a man in his fifties or sixties in good health. CDR3 nucleotides: TGTGCCAGCAGTTTCTCTGGGGGCGCGTCCTACAATGAGCAGTTCTTC. It translates to CASSFSGGASYNEQFF.